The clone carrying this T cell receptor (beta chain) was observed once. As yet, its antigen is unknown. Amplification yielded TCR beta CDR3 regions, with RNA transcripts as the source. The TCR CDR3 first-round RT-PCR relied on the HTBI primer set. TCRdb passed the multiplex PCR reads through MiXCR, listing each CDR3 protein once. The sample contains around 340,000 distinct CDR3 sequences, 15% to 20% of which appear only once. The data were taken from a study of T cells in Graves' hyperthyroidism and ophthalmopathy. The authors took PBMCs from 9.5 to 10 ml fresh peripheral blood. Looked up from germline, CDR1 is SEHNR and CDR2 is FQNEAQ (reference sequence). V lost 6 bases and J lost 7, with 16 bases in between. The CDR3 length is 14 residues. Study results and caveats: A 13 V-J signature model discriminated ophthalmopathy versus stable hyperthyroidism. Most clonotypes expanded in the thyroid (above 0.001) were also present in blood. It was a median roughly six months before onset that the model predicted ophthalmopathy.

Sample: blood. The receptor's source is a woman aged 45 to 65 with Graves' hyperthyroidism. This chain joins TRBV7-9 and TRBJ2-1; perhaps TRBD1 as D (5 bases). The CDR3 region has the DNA TGTGCCAGCAGGGGGCAGGGTCGAGAAAATGAGCAGTTCTTC. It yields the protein CASRGQGRENEQFF.